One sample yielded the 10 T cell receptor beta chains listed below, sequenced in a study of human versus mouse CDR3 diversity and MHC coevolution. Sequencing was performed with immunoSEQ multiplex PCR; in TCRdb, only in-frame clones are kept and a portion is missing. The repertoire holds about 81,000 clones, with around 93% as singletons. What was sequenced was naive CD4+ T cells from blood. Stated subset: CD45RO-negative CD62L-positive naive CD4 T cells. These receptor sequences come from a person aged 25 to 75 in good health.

CDR3 loop: CASSTRTSVTDTQYF. The CDR3 DNA sequence: TGTGCCAGCAGCACCAGGACTAGCGTCACAGATACGCAGTATTTT. This sequence joins TRBV7-9 and TRBJ2-3; 9 positions match TRBD2. The CDR3 has 15 amino acids. V dropped 5 bases and J dropped 2; count of bases not matched to a gene: 5. CDR1 and CDR2 from the germline V gene are SEHNR and FQNEAQ (reference sequence).

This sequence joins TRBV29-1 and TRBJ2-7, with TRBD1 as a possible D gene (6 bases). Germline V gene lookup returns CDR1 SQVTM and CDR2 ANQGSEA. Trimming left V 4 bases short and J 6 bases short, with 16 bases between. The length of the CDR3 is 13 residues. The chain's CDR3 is CSVAARGSGEQYF. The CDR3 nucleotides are TGCAGCGTTGCTGCCAGGGGATCGGGCGAGCAGTACTTC.

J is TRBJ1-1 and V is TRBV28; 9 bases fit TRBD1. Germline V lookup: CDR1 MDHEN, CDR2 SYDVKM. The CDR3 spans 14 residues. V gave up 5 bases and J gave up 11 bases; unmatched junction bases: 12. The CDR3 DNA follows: TGTGCCAGCAGTCCTCCGGGACAGGGTCGTTGGGCTTTCTTT. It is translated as CASSPPGQGRWAFF.

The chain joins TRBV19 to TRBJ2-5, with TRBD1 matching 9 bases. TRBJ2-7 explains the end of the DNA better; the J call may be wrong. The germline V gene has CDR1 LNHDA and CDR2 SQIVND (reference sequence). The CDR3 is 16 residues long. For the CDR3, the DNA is TGTGCCAGTAGTCGCTTAGGACAGGGGACACCGTACGAGCAGTACTTC. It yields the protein CASSRLGQGTPYEQYF.

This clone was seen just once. In nucleotides, the CDR3 is TGTGCCAGCAGCTTGCCGGGGGTATGGGCAGAGACCTACGAGCAGTACTTC. Encoded protein: CASSLPGVWAETYEQYF. This chain joins TRBV5-8 and TRBJ2-7; TRBD2 is a possible D gene (6 bases). CDR3 length: 17 residues. CDR1 and CDR2 (germline): SGHTS, YDEGEE. V was pared by 1 base and J by 2 bases, with 19 bases between.

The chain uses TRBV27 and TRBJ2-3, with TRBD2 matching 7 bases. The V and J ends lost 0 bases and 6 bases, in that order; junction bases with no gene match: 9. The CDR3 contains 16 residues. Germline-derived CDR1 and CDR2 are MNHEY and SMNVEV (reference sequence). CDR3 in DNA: TGTGCCAGCAGTTTATCGAGCGGGATGAGAGGTGATACGCAGTATTTT. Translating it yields CASSLSSGMRGDTQYF.

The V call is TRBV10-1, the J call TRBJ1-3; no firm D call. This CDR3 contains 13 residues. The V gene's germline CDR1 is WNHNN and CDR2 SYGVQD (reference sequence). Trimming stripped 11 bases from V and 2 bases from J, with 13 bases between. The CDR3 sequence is CARVPIPGNTIYF. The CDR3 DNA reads TGCGCCCGGGTCCCTATTCCTGGAAACACCATATATTTT.

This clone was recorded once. The CDR3 loop is CASSHSTYEQYF. The CDR3 bases are TGTGCCAGCAGCCACTCTACCTACGAGCAGTACTTC. The V call is TRBV7-3, the J call TRBJ2-7; D ambiguous. This CDR3 comprises 12 residues. The germline CDR1 and CDR2 sequences are SGHTA and FQGTGA. V was pared by 5 bases and J by 2 bases, with 7 bases between. Based on the CDR3 plus reference TRBV7-3 and TRBJ2-7, the full variable domain is GAGVSQTPSNKVTEKGKYVELRCDPISGHTALYWYRQSLGQGPEFLIYFQGTGAADDSGLPNDRFFAVRPEGSVSTLKIQRTERGDSAVYLCASSHSTYEQYFGPGTRLTVT.

CDR3 region: CSVSEGGRETQYF. As DNA, the CDR3 is TGCAGCGTTTCCGAGGGGGGGAGAGAGACCCAGTACTTC. The gene calls are TRBV29-1 and TRBJ2-5; D is possibly TRBD2 (7 bases). Trimming left V 5 bases short and J 4 bases short, with 14 bases between. The length of the CDR3 is 13 residues. Germline loops: CDR1 SQVTM, CDR2 ANQGSEA.

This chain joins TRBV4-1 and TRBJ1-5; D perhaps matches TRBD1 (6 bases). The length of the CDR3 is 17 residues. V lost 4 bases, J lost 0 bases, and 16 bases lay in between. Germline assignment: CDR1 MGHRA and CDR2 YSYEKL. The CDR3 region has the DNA TGCGCCAGCAGCCTCTTTTCGACAGGACTTAGCAATCAGCCCCAGCATTTT. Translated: CASSLFSTGLSNQPQHF.